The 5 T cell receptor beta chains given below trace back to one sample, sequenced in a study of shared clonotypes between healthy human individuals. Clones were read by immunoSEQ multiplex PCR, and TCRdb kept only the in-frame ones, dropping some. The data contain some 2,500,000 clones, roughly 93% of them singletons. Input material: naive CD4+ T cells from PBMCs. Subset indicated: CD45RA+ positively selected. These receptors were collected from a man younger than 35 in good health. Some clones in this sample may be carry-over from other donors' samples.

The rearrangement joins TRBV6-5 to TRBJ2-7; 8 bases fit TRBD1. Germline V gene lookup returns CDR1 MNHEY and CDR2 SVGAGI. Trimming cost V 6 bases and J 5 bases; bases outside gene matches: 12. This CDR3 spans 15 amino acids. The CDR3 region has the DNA TGTGCCAGCAGCCCTCGGACAGGGAGGTTTAACGAGCAGTACTTC. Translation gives CASSPRTGRFNEQYF.

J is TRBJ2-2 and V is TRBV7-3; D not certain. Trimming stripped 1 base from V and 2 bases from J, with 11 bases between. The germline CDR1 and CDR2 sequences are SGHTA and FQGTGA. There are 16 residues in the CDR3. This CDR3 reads CASSLNSQVNTGELFF. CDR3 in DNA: TGTGCCAGCAGCTTAAACTCCCAGGTCAACACCGGGGAGCTGTTTTTT.

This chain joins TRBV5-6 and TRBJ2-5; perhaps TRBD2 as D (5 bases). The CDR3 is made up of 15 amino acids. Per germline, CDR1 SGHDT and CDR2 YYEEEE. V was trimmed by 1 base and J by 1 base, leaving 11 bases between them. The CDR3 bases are TGTGCCAGCAGCTTGCGGTTGAGGGCCCAAGAGACCCAGTACTTC. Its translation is CASSLRLRAQETQYF.

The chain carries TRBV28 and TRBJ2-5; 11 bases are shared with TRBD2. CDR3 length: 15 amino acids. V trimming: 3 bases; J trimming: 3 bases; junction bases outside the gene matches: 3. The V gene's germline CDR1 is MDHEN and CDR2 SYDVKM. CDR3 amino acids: CASSLTSGVKETQYF. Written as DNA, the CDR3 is TGTGCCAGCAGTTTGACTAGCGGGGTGAAAGAGACCCAGTACTTC.

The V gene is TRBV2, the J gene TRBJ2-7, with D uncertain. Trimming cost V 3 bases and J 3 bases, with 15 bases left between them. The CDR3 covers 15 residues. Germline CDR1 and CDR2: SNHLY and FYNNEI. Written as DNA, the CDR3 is TGTGCCAGCAGTGATTGGCAGGAAGATTTCTACGAGCAGTACTTC. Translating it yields CASSDWQEDFYEQYF.